These 27 T cell receptor beta chains were all obtained from the same sample, sequenced in a study of CD8+CD57+ T cells in acquired aplastic anemia. CD8+CD57+ cell expansion had been shown by flow cytometry in patients chosen for sequencing. The template for TCR beta VDJ and CDR3 sequence profiling was genomic DNA. TCRdb independently ran MiXCR on the reads; one entry per CDR3 protein. The table includes 120,000 or so distinct CDR3 sequences, less than 50% detected once. Sequencing was done on a sample of sorted CD4+, CD8+, or CD8+CD57+ T cells (not recorded which) from PBMCs. These receptors all come from a human donor with aplastic anemia.

This clonotype was seen a handful of times. A much larger clone sits a single nucleotide away, making a read error possible. The chain combines TRBV2 with TRBJ2-7; D is perhaps TRBD1 (6 bases). Looked up from germline, CDR1 is SNHLY and CDR2 is FYNNEI. V was clipped by 5 bases and J by 3 bases, with 8 bases between them. The CDR3 totals 12 residues. The CDR3 loop reads CASSWDNYEQYF. In DNA, the CDR3 is TGTGCCAGCAGTTGGGACAACTACGAGCAGTACTTC. Using reference TRBV2 and TRBJ2-7 for the parts outside the CDR3, the full variable domain is EPEVTQTPSHQVTQMGQEVILRCVPISNHLYFYWYRQILGQKVEFLVSFYNNEISEKSEIFDDQFSVERPDGSNFTLKIRSTKLEDSAMYFCASSWDNYEQYFGPGTRLTVT.

This clonotype turned up a few times. The CDR3: CASSGGSGLGIAGELFF. The CDR3 nucleotides are TGCGCCAGCAGTGGGGGGTCGGGACTAGGTATTGCCGGGGAGCTGTTTTTT. The J gene is TRBJ2-2, the V gene TRBV10-1; 8 bases map to TRBD2. V shed 4 bases and J 6 bases; nucleotides not matched to a gene: 13. CDR1 WNHNN and CDR2 SYGVQD come from the germline V gene (reference sequence). This CDR3 has 17 amino acids.

The V call is TRBV7-8, the J call TRBJ2-5, with D perhaps TRBD2 (6 bases). Germline V gene data show CDR1 as SGHVS and CDR2 as FQNEAQ. Deletions cut 6 bases from V and 1 base from J, with 18 bases between. The CDR3 totals 16 residues. CDR3 sequence reads: CASSLKAGRFQETQYF. Here the CDR3 DNA reads TGTGCCAGCAGTCTAAAGGCGGGAAGGTTCCAAGAGACCCAGTACTTC.

Note on this clonotype: This may be a read error, as it is one base from a much larger clone. The J gene is TRBJ2-7, the V gene TRBV24-1; D not certain. Germline V gives CDR1 KGHDR, CDR2 SFDVKD. V was trimmed by 7 bases and J by 7 bases, leaving 19 bases between them. There are 14 residues in the CDR3. For the CDR3, the DNA is TGTGCCACCAGGGAGACACCTCAAAGGTCGGAGCAGTACTTC. Amino acid sequence: CATRETPQRSEQYF.

As regards this clonotype: One end of the junction is discordant with germline, which a read error may explain. The rearrangement links TRBV14 to TRBJ1-6, with a possible D match to TRBD1 (5 bases). The CDR3 extends over 17 amino acids. From germline, CDR1 is SGHDN and CDR2 FVKESK. The CDR3 protein is CATSGTAVRAYNSPPHF. The CDR3 DNA reads TGTGCCACCTCCGGGACCGCAGTGAGGGCCTATAATTCACCCCCCCACTTT.

The genes are TRBV19 and TRBJ2-1; possible D gene TRBD2, 7 bases. This CDR3 is 14 amino acids long. V was pared by 9 bases and J by 6 bases, with 18 bases between. Germline loops: CDR1 LNHDA, CDR2 SQIVND (reference sequence). The CDR3 spells CASGGPHYANEQFF. The CDR3 DNA sequence: TGTGCCAGCGGGGGGCCGCACTATGCCAATGAGCAGTTCTTC.

This clonotype was counted a few times. The genes are TRBV27 and TRBJ1-1; D unclear. The CDR3 is 13 amino acids. CDR1 is MNHEY and CDR2 is SMNVEV in the germline V gene (reference sequence). Trimming took 3 bases from V and 1 from J, leaving 6 bases between them. CDR3 residues: CASSFNGNTEAFF. The CDR3 DNA reads TGTGCCAGCAGTTTTAACGGGAACACTGAAGCTTTCTTT.

This clonotype was seen ten or more times. This sequence joins TRBV7-2 and TRBJ1-5, with a possible D match to TRBD1 (6 bases). The V gene's germline CDR1 is SGHTA and CDR2 FQGNSA. The CDR3 loop spans 14 amino acids. Trimming took off 3 bases at V and 3 bases at J, with 9 bases between the two ends. This CDR3 is CASSFSGDNQPQHF. CDR3 DNA sequence: TGTGCCAGCAGCTTTTCAGGGGACAATCAGCCCCAGCATTTT.

The rearrangement links TRBV5-6 to TRBJ1-1; no definite D call. Germline CDR1 is SGHDT and CDR2 is YYEEEE. CDR3 size: 14 residues. Trimming left V 3 bases short and J 3 bases short, with 12 bases between. The CDR3 reads CASSSPGWDTEAFF. In nucleotides, the CDR3 is TGTGCCAGCAGCTCTCCGGGATGGGACACTGAAGCTTTCTTT.

This clonotype was picked up many times. The rearrangement links TRBV19 to TRBJ2-7; 7 bases agree with TRBD2. The CDR3 is 14 residues long. V dropped 1 base and J dropped 0; count of bases not matched to a gene: 0. The V gene's germline CDR1 is LNHDA and CDR2 SQIVND (reference sequence). The CDR3 DNA reads TGTGCCAGTAGTATAGCGGGGGGCTCCTACGAGCAGTACTTC. It yields the protein CASSIAGGSYEQYF.

The V call is TRBV2, the J call TRBJ2-2; D might be TRBD1 (6 bases). The ends were cut back, 6 bases at V and 0 bases at J, with 23 bases in the middle. The CDR3 runs 19 residues. The germline CDR1 and CDR2 sequences are SNHLY and FYNNEI. For the CDR3, the DNA is TGTGCCAGCAGCACCATACCGGGGACACCAAACTCGAACACCGGGGAGCTGTTTTTT. The encoded protein is CASSTIPGTPNSNTGELFF. Complete variable domain (other parts from reference TRBV2 and TRBJ2-2): EPEVTQTPSHQVTQMGQEVILRCVPISNHLYFYWYRQILGQKVEFLVSFYNNEISEKSEIFDDQFSVERPDGSNFTLKIRSTKLEDSAMYFCASSTIPGTPNSNTGELFFGEGSRLTVL.

In regard to this clonotype: A much larger clone lies a single base off, so this may be a read error. The conserved closing phenylalanine or tryptophan is absent in this CDR3, likely reflecting a read error. The rearrangement joins TRBV12-3 or TRBV12-4 to TRBJ2-5; a possible D gene is TRBD1 (5 bases). V was pared by 3 bases and J by 4 bases, with 12 bases between. CDR3 length: 14 amino acids. CDR3 nucleotides: TGTGCCAGCAGTTTGAGTGCCACAGGAGAGACCCAGTACCTC. Translating it yields CASSLSATGETQYL.

The V and J genes are TRBV10-3 and TRBJ2-7; 8 bases map to TRBD1. The CDR3 spans 15 residues. From germline, CDR1 is ENHRY and CDR2 SYGVKD. V shed 0 bases and J 2 bases; nucleotides not matched to a gene: 3. The CDR3 bases are TGTGCCATCAGTGAGTCCGGGACAGGAGCCTACGAGCAGTACTTC. It specifies CAISESGTGAYEQYF.

This chain connects TRBV27 to TRBJ2-3; D may be TRBD1 or TRBD2 (6 bases each). Trimming shortened V by 11 bases and J by 3 bases, and 18 bases separated the two germline ends. The CDR3 has 14 amino acids. The germline V gene has CDR1 MNHEY and CDR2 SMNVEV (reference sequence). The DNA of the CDR3 is TGTGCCTCAAAGGGGGGTCCGGGGACAGATACGCAGTATTTT. This translates into CASKGGPGTDTQYF.

This clonotype appeared a few times. The chain has TRBV4-1 and TRBJ1-2; D ambiguous. This CDR3 has 15 residues. V lost 0 bases to trimming and J lost 0 bases, with 8 bases between them. CDR1 and CDR2 (germline): MGHRA, YSYEKL. CDR3 nucleotides: TGCGCCAGCAGCCAAGATCGGGGAGCTAACTATGGCTACACCTTC. This translates into CASSQDRGANYGYTF.

J is TRBJ2-1 and V is TRBV28; TRBD2 matches 12 bases. The germline CDR1 and CDR2 sequences are MDHEN and SYDVKM. The CDR3 spans 15 residues. V dropped 4 bases and J dropped 12; count of bases not matched to a gene: 10. The CDR3 protein is CASSSSSGGAIWQFF. In nucleotides, the CDR3 is TGTGCCAGCAGTTCGTCTAGCGGGGGGGCCATATGGCAGTTCTTC.

This chain joins TRBV7-9 and TRBJ2-7; a weak D match, TRBD1 (6 bases). Trimming took 5 bases from V and 5 from J, leaving 13 bases between them. The CDR3 is made up of 13 amino acids. CDR1 and CDR2 from the germline V gene are SEHNR and FQNEAQ (reference sequence). CDR3 amino acids: CASSGLAGDEQYF. CDR3 nucleotide sequence: TGTGCCAGCAGCGGTTTAGCAGGGGACGAGCAGTACTTC.

The rearrangement links TRBV29-1 to TRBJ1-3, with no clear D. Looked up from germline, CDR1 is SQVTM and CDR2 is ANQGSEA. The CDR3 covers 11 residues. V was clipped by 7 bases and J by 4 bases, with 8 bases between them. The DNA for the CDR3 is TGCAGCGCCTTGGACGGAAACACCATATATTTT. Translating gives CSALDGNTIYF.

There are many counts of this clonotype. The gene calls are TRBV6-1 and TRBJ1-2; D might be TRBD1 (6 bases). Germline loops: CDR1 MNHNS, CDR2 SASEGT. V lost 6 bases, J lost 8 bases, and 16 bases lay in between. This CDR3 is 13 amino acids long. As DNA, the CDR3 is TGTGCCAGCAGCCGACAGACAGGCTTGGGCTACACCTTC. Amino acids: CASSRQTGLGYTF.

A word on this clonotype: This may arise from a read error, as a much more abundant clone is one base away. This rearrangement joins TRBV5-1 to TRBJ2-7; TRBD2 aligns across 8 bases. The CDR3 loop spans 15 amino acids. Germline CDR1 and CDR2: SGHRS and YFSETQ. With 4 bases clipped from V and 3 bases from J, the junction kept 9 bases outside the gene matches. CDR3 amino acids: CASSIPGGGNYEQYV. DNA for the CDR3: TGCGCCAGCAGCATTCCGGGGGGGGGTAACTACGAGCAGTACGTC.

This clonotype was picked up many times. The chain is built from TRBV29-1 and TRBJ2-2; 10 bases agree with TRBD2. CDR1 and CDR2 from the germline V gene are SQVTM and ANQGSEA. There are 16 residues in the CDR3. Trimming removed 5 bases from V and 7 bases from J; junction bases left unmatched: 13. The CDR3 region has the DNA TGCAGCGTTCGTACGCTAGCGGGGGTTCAGGGCGGGGAGCTGTTTTTT. Its translation is CSVRTLAGVQGGELFF.

This clonotype was seen repeatedly, ten times or more. The chain joins TRBV20-1 to TRBJ2-1, with 7 bases lining up with TRBD2. V shed 5 bases and J 0 bases; nucleotides not matched to a gene: 7. Germline assignment: CDR1 DFQATT and CDR2 SNEGSKA (reference sequence). This CDR3 contains 15 residues. In DNA form, the CDR3 reads TGCAGTGCTCCGCGGGGGACCAGCTCCTACAATGAGCAGTTCTTC. It yields the protein CSAPRGTSSYNEQFF.

This clonotype was picked up many times. V usage is TRBV20-1 and J usage is TRBJ1-1; D perhaps matches TRBD1 (5 bases). CDR3 size: 11 residues. The germline V gene encodes CDR1 DFQATT and CDR2 SNEGSKA (reference sequence). Trimming cost V 5 bases and J 8 bases, with 12 bases left between them. Here the CDR3 DNA reads TGCAGTGCTGCCGGGACGGCAGAAGCTTTCTTT. Translation: CSAAGTAEAFF.

V is TRBV29-1 and J is TRBJ1-2, with D possibly being TRBD1 (5 bases). V lost 3 bases, J lost 4 bases, and 6 bases lay in between. Germline CDR1 and CDR2: SQVTM and ANQGSEA. The length of the CDR3 is 11 residues. CDR3 loop: CSVDGGYGYTF. In DNA form, the CDR3 reads TGCAGCGTTGATGGGGGCTATGGCTACACCTTC.

This sequence joins TRBV11-2 and TRBJ2-1; 13 bases are a match to TRBD2. Germline V gives CDR1 SGHAT, CDR2 FQNNGV. CDR3 length equals 15 residues. Losses at the gene ends were 4 bases for V and 4 bases for J; bases not matched to a gene: 1. DNA for the CDR3: TGTGCCAGCAGCTCACTAGCGGGGGGGTACAATGAGCAGTTCTTC. Residues: CASSSLAGGYNEQFF.

This clonotype appeared a few times. The J gene is TRBJ2-7, the V gene TRBV6-1, with 8 bases that match TRBD1. Germline loops: CDR1 MNHNS, CDR2 SASEGT. V trimming: 8 bases; J trimming: 1 base; junction bases outside the gene matches: 13. The CDR3 covers 16 residues. CDR3 nucleotides: TGTGCCAGCTGTGCCTCCGGCAGGGGGCTTTCCTACGAGCAGTACTTC. Residues: CASCASGRGLSYEQYF.

The table lists this clonotype with a few counts. A much larger clone sits a single nucleotide away, making a read error possible. This chain joins TRBV7-3 and TRBJ1-1; D not resolved. The CDR3 is 14 residues long. Per the germline V gene, CDR1 is SGHTA and CDR2 is FQGTGA. Trimming left V 5 bases short and J 3 bases short, with 13 bases between. CDR3 sequence (DNA): TGTGCCAGCAGCCTGCGGGCCAGAGACACTGAAGCTTTCTTT. Its translation: CASSLRARDTEAFF.